This T cell receptor (beta chain) was documented in a study of blood T cells in healthy people across ages. Sample-barcoded 5' priming and a J-beta primer mix drove a second PCR of roughly 6 to 12 cycles. TCRdb redid the calling of the 5' RACE reads with MiXCR, one entry per CDR3 protein. The top ten clones hold more than 20% of a sample with around 1,900,000 distinct CDR3 sequences, roughly 43% of them seen once. CDR3 length: 12 amino acids. V dropped 10 bases and J dropped 5 bases, with 14 bases sitting between them. Germline CDR1 is MDHEN and CDR2 is SYDVKM. The chain employs TRBV28 and TRBJ1-1; possible D gene TRBD1, 5 bases. The TCR was taken from a human donor in good health. The sequencing sample was made of blood. The CDR3: CATYRGYTEAFF. The CDR3 DNA is TGTGCCACCTACCGGGGGTATACTGAAGCTTTCTTT.